The 16 T cell receptor beta chains reported below all come from one sample, sequenced in a study of T-cell memory formation after mild COVID-19 (dated by TCRdb to 2020 to 2023). The library relied on 5' RACE. Sequencing relied on an Illumina NovaSeq 6000. The raw public data were reprocessed by TCRdb itself: fastp quality trimming at Q25, MiXCR clonotype calling, in-frame beta chains only. Rows with one shared CDR3 protein collapse into an entry with the most common genes and DNA. The sample table shows about 200,000 distinct CDR3 sequences, and just over 9.5% are seen once. The ten largest clones capture 3.5% of the sample. Input material: PBMCs or a T cell subset sorted from them (not recorded which). The receptors derive from a man younger than 35 who had mild COVID-19 (a few samples of this study predate the infection). The sample titles of this study are shuffled in the database, so cell type and time point are left out; the donor was told from shared clones.

This clonotype was counted ten times or more. This chain uses TRBV5-1 with TRBJ2-3; 7 bases are a match to TRBD1. The CDR3 totals 13 residues. Looked up from germline, CDR1 is SGHRS and CDR2 is YFSETQ. J gave up 6 bases and V 4 bases, and 5 bases lay outside the gene matches. The CDR3 DNA reads TGCGCCAGCAGCCAACAGGGGACGGATACGCAGTATTTT. It translates to CASSQQGTDTQYF.

This clonotype was observed many times. The J gene is TRBJ2-2, the V gene TRBV15; D remains ambiguous. The CDR3 extends over 14 amino acids. Germline CDR1 reads LNHNV; CDR2 reads YYDKDF (reference sequence). With 4 bases removed from V and 5 bases from J, the gap between germline ends came to 11 bases. CDR3 coding DNA: TGTGCCACCAGCAATAGGGTGGGGACCGGGGAGCTGTTTTTT. Amino acid sequence: CATSNRVGTGELFF.

This clonotype appeared a few times. The chain employs TRBV5-1 and TRBJ2-2; a possible D gene is TRBD1 (6 bases). The germline CDR1 and CDR2 sequences are SGHRS and YFSETQ. This CDR3 spans 14 amino acids. V lost 7 bases, J lost 5 bases, and 15 bases lay in between. CDR3 coding DNA: TGCGCCAGCTCGGGACAAATGGTAACCGGGGAGCTGTTTTTT. Its translation: CASSGQMVTGELFF.

This clonotype was counted only a few times. CDR3 DNA: TGCGCCAGCAGCCAAGACAGGGGGCTTACACCCCTCCACTTT. Its protein is CASSQDRGLTPLHF. This sequence joins TRBV4-3 and TRBJ1-6; 8 bases fit TRBD1. Germline CDR1 LGHNA, CDR2 YSLEER. The V gene end was trimmed by 0 bases and the J gene end by 11 bases; junction bases not matched to a gene: 3. The length of the CDR3 is 14 residues.

This clonotype has a count of ten or more. V and J are TRBV5-8 and TRBJ2-7; unclear D gene. This CDR3 contains 13 residues. V lost 2 bases and J lost 6, with 12 bases in between. CDR1 SGHTS and CDR2 YDEGEE come from the germline V gene. DNA of the CDR3: TGTGCCAGCAGCTTCGGGCAGTTTGCCGAGCAGTACGTC. Translation: CASSFGQFAEQYV.

At least ten counts were recorded for this clonotype. This sequence joins TRBV12-3 or TRBV12-4 and TRBJ2-7, with 7 bases that match TRBD2. The CDR3 runs to 15 residues. V lost 2 bases and J lost 0; bases outside the gene matches: 4. Here the CDR3 reads CASSLFGGSSYEQYF. Written as DNA, the CDR3 is TGTGCCAGCAGTTTATTCGGGGGGAGCTCCTACGAGCAGTACTTC.

This clonotype was observed a handful of times. This chain joins TRBV12-3 or TRBV12-4 and TRBJ2-3, with TRBD2 matching over 12 bases. The CDR3 is 20 amino acids. V lost 5 bases to trimming and J lost 2 bases; unmatched junction nucleotides: 17. The CDR3 DNA is TGTGCCAGCAGTCTCCCACTAGCGGGGGGCCACGACTACTACACAGATACGCAGTATTTT. Its protein product is CASSLPLAGGHDYYTDTQYF.

This clonotype was found many times. The chain's CDR3 is CASSPRTEQFF. CDR3 DNA: TGTGCCAGCAGCCCGCGTACTGAGCAGTTCTTC. This chain joins TRBV7-9 and TRBJ2-1, with D unresolved. CDR1 and CDR2 from the germline V gene are SEHNR and FQNEAQ (reference sequence). This CDR3 contains 11 residues. Trimming left V 5 bases short and J 9 bases short, with 8 bases between.

The chain employs TRBV7-2 and TRBJ1-3, with 12 bases identical to TRBD1. The CDR3 runs 15 residues. V shed 1 base, J shed 8 bases, and the junction held 3 bases outside the gene matches. In germline, CDR1 is SGHTA, CDR2 FQGNSA. CDR3 sequence reads: CASSLGGTGGHTIYF. CDR3 nucleotide sequence: TGTGCCAGCAGCTTAGGCGGGACAGGGGGCCACACCATATATTTT.

This clonotype was counted a few times. This rearrangement joins TRBV11-2 to TRBJ1-4; 9 bases align to TRBD1. This CDR3 is 15 amino acids long. In germline, CDR1 is SGHAT, CDR2 FQNNGV. V lost 6 bases, J lost 10 bases, and 12 bases stayed unmatched. CDR3 coding DNA: TGTGCCAGCAGATTTTCCGGGACAGGGTTCCGAAAACTGTTTTTT. Translating it yields CASRFSGTGFRKLFF. Variable domain in full (rest from reference TRBV11-2 and TRBJ1-4): EAGVAQSPRYKIIEKRQSVAFWCNPISGHATLYWYQQILGQGPKLLIQFQNNGVVDDSQLPKDRFSAERLKGVDSTLKIQPAKLEDSAVYLCASRFSGTGFRKLFFGSGTQLSVL.

The sample holds a few counts of this clonotype. The CDR3 nucleotides are TGTGCCAGCAATGGGGCGGACACAGATACGCAGTATTTT. Its protein product is CASNGADTDTQYF. The chain employs TRBV6-2 or TRBV6-3 and TRBJ2-3, with D maybe TRBD1 (5 bases). Germline V gene sequence: CDR1 MNHEY, CDR2 SVGEGT. Trimming removed 7 bases at V and 2 bases at J, with 10 bases between. This CDR3 has 13 residues.

This clonotype was seen a handful of times. The chain employs TRBV7-2 and TRBJ2-1, with 9 bases lining up with TRBD2. Germline assignment: CDR1 SGHTA and CDR2 FQGNSA. The CDR3 has 15 amino acids. V lost 6 bases and J lost 4; bases outside the gene matches: 7. Here the CDR3 DNA reads TGTGCCAGCAGAAGGGGGCTAGCGGGGTACAATGAGCAGTTCTTC. Its translation: CASRRGLAGYNEQFF.

In its sample, this clonotype was seen many times. The V and J genes are TRBV12-3 or TRBV12-4 and TRBJ2-2, with 10 positions matching TRBD2. The CDR3 runs to 16 residues. V gave up 5 bases and J gave up 3 bases; unmatched junction bases: 6. The CDR3: CASSTYSGGDTGELFF. CDR3 coding DNA: TGTGCCAGCAGTACTTACAGCGGGGGGGACACCGGGGAGCTGTTTTTT.

The chain is built from TRBV6-5 and TRBJ1-2; D is possibly TRBD1 (6 bases). Deletions cut 4 bases from V and 6 bases from J, with 18 bases between. This CDR3 is 15 amino acids long. CDR1 and CDR2 from the germline V gene are MNHEY and SVGAGI. This CDR3 is CASSSPGGGNDGYTF. The CDR3 nucleotides are TGTGCCAGCAGTTCCCCCGGGGGCGGGAACGATGGCTACACCTTC.

The genes are TRBV5-1 and TRBJ2-2; a possible D gene is TRBD2 (6 bases). CDR1 SGHRS and CDR2 YFSETQ come from the germline V gene. V was cut by 6 bases and J by 4 bases, with 13 bases left in between. The CDR3 loop spans 14 amino acids. DNA for the CDR3: TGCGCCAGCAAGAACGACGGGAGCACCGGGGAGCTGTTTTTT. As protein: CASKNDGSTGELFF. Drawing the rest from reference TRBV5-1 and TRBJ2-2, the complete variable domain is KAGVTQTPRYLIKTRGQQVTLSCSPISGHRSVSWYQQTPGQGLQFLFEYFSETQRNKGNFPGRFSGRQFSNSRSEMNVSTLELGDSALYLCASKNDGSTGELFFGEGSRLTVL.

V gene TRBV5-1 combines with J gene TRBJ1-5; 10 nucleotides align to TRBD1. CDR3 length equals 14 residues. CDR1 is SGHRS and CDR2 is YFSETQ in the germline V gene. Trimming cost V 4 bases and J 8 bases; bases outside gene matches: 6. The CDR3 region is CASSPGQGGEPQHF. CDR3 DNA sequence: TGCGCCAGCAGCCCAGGACAGGGGGGCGAGCCCCAGCATTTT.